One and the same sample provided the 27 T cell receptor beta chains below, sequenced in a study. TCRdb reanalysed the 5' RACE reads using MiXCR and keeps one entry per CDR3 protein. The sample records 62,000 or so distinct CDR3 sequences, nearly 30% being singletons. The sample comprised tumor-infiltrating naive CD4+ T cells sorted from the breast tumor. Specified subset: naive CD4+ T cells, CD4+CD45RA+CD25-. The source is a female donor with breast cancer.

This clonotype showed up just a few times. This sequence may be a read error, since a much larger clone differs from it by one base. The V and J genes are TRBV6-1 and TRBJ1-2; D perhaps matches TRBD1 (5 bases). The CDR3 runs to 13 residues. CDR1 is MNHNS, CDR2 SASEGT, per germline. The CDR3 loop reads CAGSDPGAVGYTF. The CDR3 bases are TGTGCCGGCAGTGATCCCGGGGCGGTGGGCTACACCTTC.

This clonotype was detected only a few times. The chain employs TRBV12-3 or TRBV12-4 and TRBJ2-5; D unclear. The CDR3 has 13 residues. Trimming pared 5 bases from V and 3 bases from J, leaving 10 bases between. CDR3 DNA: TGTGCCAGCAGTCCTCACTTAAAAGAGACCCAGTACTTC. Protein: CASSPHLKETQYF.

The chain joins TRBV5-1 to TRBJ1-6; TRBD1 matches at 8 bases. This CDR3 has 14 amino acids. Trimming removed 5 bases from V and 7 bases from J; junction bases left unmatched: 5. Germline CDR1 reads SGHRS; CDR2 reads YFSETQ. CDR3 sequence reads: CASSFGQGNSPLHF. The CDR3 region has the DNA TGCGCCAGCAGTTTCGGACAGGGAAATTCACCCCTCCACTTT. Together with reference TRBV5-1 and TRBJ1-6, the CDR3 gives the full variable domain: KAGVTQTPRYLIKTRGQQVTLSCSPISGHRSVSWYQQTPGQGLQFLFEYFSETQRNKGNFPGRFSGRQFSNSRSEMNVSTLELGDSALYLCASSFGQGNSPLHFGNGTRLTVT.

This rearrangement joins TRBV7-9 to TRBJ2-3, with D possibly being TRBD1 or TRBD2 (5 bases each). Germline V CDR1 and CDR2: SEHNR, FQNEAQ (reference sequence). V was pared by 7 bases and J by 1 base, with 21 bases between. This CDR3 contains 17 residues. In DNA form, the CDR3 reads TGTGCCAGCACCCCAGGGCCACTAGTCGTTGGCACAGATACGCAGTATTTT. Its translation is CASTPGPLVVGTDTQYF.

The rearrangement links TRBV3-1 to TRBJ2-2; no firm D call. Germline V gene lookup returns CDR1 LGHDT and CDR2 YNNKEL (reference sequence). The V gene lost 3 bases and the J gene lost 2 bases, with 4 bases spanning the gap. The CDR3 extends over 13 amino acids. CDR3: CASSQGNTGELFF. Here the CDR3 DNA reads TGTGCCAGCAGCCAGGGTAACACCGGGGAGCTGTTTTTT.

The chain couples TRBV12-3 or TRBV12-4 to TRBJ2-2, with D hard to call. The length of the CDR3 is 14 residues. Trimming cost V 0 bases and J 1 base, with 3 bases left between them. The CDR3: CASSLAGNTGELFF. The CDR3 DNA reads as TGTGCCAGCAGTTTAGCTGGGAACACCGGGGAGCTGTTTTTT.

The CDR3: CASSPRVGRYTF. DNA for the CDR3: TGTGCCAGTAGTCCCAGGGTGGGACGCTACACCTTC. The rearrangement links TRBV19 to TRBJ1-2; possible D gene TRBD1, 5 bases. CDR3 length: 12 residues. With 5 bases removed from V and 9 bases from J, the gap between germline ends came to 13 bases. Germline V gives CDR1 LNHDA, CDR2 SQIVND (reference sequence). The full variable domain, with the rest looked up from reference TRBV19 and TRBJ1-2, is DGGITQSPKYLFRKEGQNVTLSCEQNLNHDAMYWYRQDPGQGLRLIYYSQIVNDFQKGDIAEGYSVSREKKESFPLTVTSAQKNPTAFYLCASSPRVGRYTFGSGTRLTVV.

Note on this clonotype: The junction differs from germline at one of its ends, possibly a read error. The chain combines TRBV12-3 or TRBV12-4 with TRBJ2-3; D is unresolved. The CDR3 spans 15 residues. The CDR3 region has the DNA TGTGCCAACAGTTTAGACAAGTCTAGCACAGATACGCAGTATTTT. It is translated as CANSLDKSSTDTQYF.

The chain combines TRBV5-1 with TRBJ2-2; D might be TRBD1 (6 bases). There are 13 residues in the CDR3. Germline CDR1 is SGHRS and CDR2 is YFSETQ. V was trimmed by 5 bases and J by 5 bases, leaving 10 bases between them. For the CDR3, the DNA is TGCGCCAGCAGTTACAGGGAGACCGGGGAGCTGTTTTTT. Translated: CASSYRETGELFF.

V is TRBV7-2 and J is TRBJ1-2; 8 nucleotides align to TRBD1. There are 15 residues in the CDR3. V was clipped by 4 bases and J by 2 bases; unmatched bases: 6. Germline V gene sequence: CDR1 SGHTA, CDR2 FQGNSA. CDR3 bases: TGTGCCAGCAGCTCCCACAGGGGGACGAACTATGGCTACACCTTC. It codes for CASSSHRGTNYGYTF.

Comment on this clonotype: A much larger clone sits a single nucleotide away, making a read error possible. The chain combines TRBV20-1 with TRBJ1-6; 10 positions match TRBD1. J gave up 7 bases and V 3 bases, and 3 bases lay outside the gene matches. Germline CDR1 DFQATT, CDR2 SNEGSKA (reference sequence). The CDR3 extends over 14 amino acids. The CDR3 loop reads CSASGQGENSPLHF. CDR3 sequence (DNA): TGCAGTGCTAGCGGACAGGGGGAAAATTCACCCCTCCACTTT.

This clonotype was recorded at least ten times. This chain joins TRBV29-1 and TRBJ1-1, with 9 bases identical to TRBD1. Germline assignment: CDR1 SQVTM and CDR2 ANQGSEA. The CDR3 is made up of 12 amino acids. The ends lost 0 bases at V and 11 bases at J; junction bases unmatched: 4. The CDR3 coding sequence is TGCAGCGTTGAAGAGGGACAGGGAACGGCTTTCTTT. Translated: CSVEEGQGTAFF.

This sequence joins TRBV7-9 and TRBJ2-7; D is perhaps TRBD1 (6 bases). V lost 1 base and J 6 bases, leaving 10 bases between the germline ends. The CDR3 runs 13 residues. Germline V gene sequence: CDR1 SEHNR, CDR2 FQNEAQ (reference sequence). The CDR3 region has the DNA TGTGCCAGCAGCTTAGGGACAGTTCGCGAGCAGTACTTC. This gives the protein CASSLGTVREQYF. Based on the CDR3 plus reference TRBV7-9 and TRBJ2-7, the full variable domain is DTGVSQNPRHKITKRGQNVTFRCDPISEHNRLYWYRQTLGQGPEFLTYFQNEAQLEKSRLLSDRFSAERPKGSFSTLEIQRTEQGDSAMYLCASSLGTVREQYFGPGTRLTVT.

This clonotype has only a few counts. The rearrangement joins TRBV12-3 or TRBV12-4 to TRBJ1-1; D gene uncertain. V lost 4 bases, J lost 7 bases, and 7 bases lay in between. CDR3 size: 11 residues. The CDR3 region is CASSSRREAFF. CDR3 in DNA: TGTGCCAGCAGTTCAAGGCGTGAAGCTTTCTTT.

This clonotype was seen only a few times. V usage is TRBV20-1 and J usage is TRBJ1-5, with unresolved D. The ends were cut back, 1 base at V and 4 bases at J, with 8 bases in the middle. From germline, CDR1 is DFQATT and CDR2 SNEGSKA (reference sequence). This CDR3 contains 13 residues. The CDR3 loop reads CSARVQPNQPQHF. CDR3 coding DNA: TGCAGTGCTAGAGTCCAGCCTAATCAGCCCCAGCATTTT.

This clonotype showed up just a few times. This chain uses TRBV20-1 with TRBJ1-6, with D perhaps matching TRBD1 (6 bases). Germline V gene data show CDR1 as DFQATT and CDR2 as SNEGSKA (reference sequence). The V gene lost 0 bases and the J gene lost 6 bases, with 18 bases spanning the gap. The CDR3 extends over 17 amino acids. The DNA of the CDR3 is TGCAGTGCTAGAGATTTTGGGGGGGGCGCCTCTAATTCACCCCTCCACTTT. It translates to CSARDFGGGASNSPLHF.

To note about this clonotype: This clone may be a read error of a much larger clone one base away. V usage is TRBV2 and J usage is TRBJ2-7, with a weak D call TRBD1 (5 bases). Germline V CDR1 and CDR2: SNHLY, FYNNEI. The CDR3 consists of 14 residues. As DNA, the CDR3 is TGTGCCAGCAGGGTCCAGGGTCCTTCCTGCGAGCAGTACTTC. Translating it yields CASRVQGPSCEQYF.

This chain links TRBV6-5 with TRBJ1-1; D might be TRBD1 (6 bases). The CDR3 consists of 17 residues. Germline V gives CDR1 MNHEY, CDR2 SVGAGI. V was trimmed by 5 bases and J by 4 bases, leaving 23 bases between them. The CDR3 region has the DNA TGTGCCAGCAGTAGAAGCAGAACGGGGGGCGCAAGCACTGAAGCTTTCTTT. Its translation: CASSRSRTGGASTEAFF.

This clonotype was detected many times. CDR3: CSVTTGTGRYQPQHF. CDR3 sequence (DNA): TGCAGCGTTACAACCGGGACAGGGAGATATCAGCCCCAGCATTTT. J is TRBJ1-5 and V is TRBV29-1; 9 bases are a match to TRBD1. This CDR3 comprises 15 residues. The germline gives CDR1 SQVTM, CDR2 ANQGSEA. V shed 5 bases and J 5 bases; nucleotides not matched to a gene: 10.

The rearrangement uses TRBV5-1 and TRBJ1-6; D perhaps matches TRBD1 (5 bases). V dropped 4 bases and J dropped 6 bases, with 11 bases sitting between them. The CDR3 totals 14 residues. Germline V gives CDR1 SGHRS, CDR2 YFSETQ. CDR3 bases: TGCGCCAGCAGCATAAGGGACGGTAATTCACCCCTCCACTTT. This translates into CASSIRDGNSPLHF. The entire variable domain, with the rest obtained from reference TRBV5-1 and TRBJ1-6, is as follows: KAGVTQTPRYLIKTRGQQVTLSCSPISGHRSVSWYQQTPGQGLQFLFEYFSETQRNKGNFPGRFSGRQFSNSRSEMNVSTLELGDSALYLCASSIRDGNSPLHFGNGTRLTVT.

To note about this clonotype: Germline and junction disagree at one end, which may indicate a read error. The chain has TRBV7-9 and TRBJ1-1, with D perhaps TRBD1 (6 bases). This CDR3 comprises 14 residues. Germline V gene data show CDR1 as SEHNR and CDR2 as FQNEAQ (reference sequence). The CDR3 sequence: CAGSLGTTNTEAFF. CDR3 DNA: TGTGCCGGCAGCTTAGGGACAACTAACACTGAAGCTTTCTTT.

This clonotype turned up a few times. This chain connects TRBV10-3 to TRBJ1-1, with 7 bases fitting TRBD1. Germline CDR1 and CDR2: ENHRY and SYGVKD. The CDR3 is made up of 14 amino acids. V dropped 6 bases and J dropped 1; count of bases not matched to a gene: 5. CDR3 loop: CAIRQGLKNTEAFF. CDR3 sequence (DNA): TGTGCCATCAGACAGGGGTTAAAGAACACTGAAGCTTTCTTT.

The rearrangement joins TRBV5-4 to TRBJ2-1; D possibly corresponds to TRBD1 (6 bases). The germline V and J ends were trimmed by 4 bases and 9 bases, with 23 bases remaining between them. The CDR3 spans 16 residues. From germline, CDR1 is SGHNT and CDR2 YYREEE (reference sequence). The CDR3: CASSQTGTRGVSEQFF. The CDR3 DNA reads as TGTGCCAGCAGCCAGACCGGGACCAGGGGAGTTAGTGAGCAGTTCTTC.

The chain employs TRBV7-9 and TRBJ1-1; 7 bases are shared with TRBD1. V lost 0 bases, J lost 0 bases, and 10 bases stayed unmatched. The germline V gene encodes CDR1 SEHNR and CDR2 FQNEAQ (reference sequence). The CDR3 runs 18 residues. In DNA form, the CDR3 reads TGTGCCAGCAGCTTAGCCGCCGGGACAGAGTTTATGAACACTGAAGCTTTCTTT. It yields the protein CASSLAAGTEFMNTEAFF.

Remarks on this clonotype: Sequence at one end of the junction differs from germline and may be a read error. The chain uses TRBV7-3 and TRBJ2-1, with D perhaps matching TRBD1 (6 bases). The CDR3 loop spans 11 amino acids. The germline gives CDR1 SGHTA, CDR2 FQGTGA. DNA of the CDR3: TGTGCCAGCAGCGCAGGGGAACCCCTCAGCTTC. This encodes CASSAGEPLSF.

A remark on this clonotype: This could be a read error, since a much larger clone is one nucleotide away. J is TRBJ2-7 and V is TRBV4-2, with D perhaps matching TRBD2 (6 bases). This CDR3 is built from 15 residues. The germline V gene has CDR1 LGHNA and CDR2 YNFKEQ. The V end lost 2 bases, the J end lost 5 bases, and 16 bases lay between the germline ends. The CDR3: CASSQNRRGVNEQYF. CDR3 in DNA: TGTGCCAGCAGCCAAAATCGGCGGGGTGTCAACGAGCAGTACTTC.

This clonotype was seen more than once but under ten times. The chain is built from TRBV6-5 and TRBJ2-1; TRBD2 agrees at 8 bases. Germline CDR1 MNHEY, CDR2 SVGAGI. V shed 0 bases and J 9 bases; nucleotides not matched to a gene: 1. There are 13 residues in the CDR3. CDR3 in amino acids: CASSYSSGSEQFF. CDR3 nucleotides: TGTGCCAGCAGTTACTCAAGCGGGAGTGAGCAGTTCTTC.